The clone carrying this T cell receptor beta chain showed up just a few times. The Seattle site enrolled patients during active infection and followed them longitudinally. This record belongs to a study of blood T cell repertoires in COVID-19. Across the study: Acute and convalescent COVID-19 specimens originated in the United States, Italy and Spain. Sources were T cells, B-cell-depleted T cells, or PBMCs; the material itself was cDNA or gDNA.

In the original processing: Amplified reference gene primers provided the basis for estimating nucleated cell counts. Sequencing was performed with immunoSEQ multiplex PCR; in TCRdb, only in-frame clones are kept and a portion is missing. V, J and clone size reflect that table, while D and trimming were determined from the DNA. The table lists 410,000 or so clones, around nine tenths of them singletons. Sequenced input: peripheral blood. The clonotype comes from a woman in her forties with COVID-19, enrolled during active disease.

The CDR3 sequence is CASSRPGTGPEQYF. CDR3 sequence (DNA): TGTGCCAGCAGCCGTCCCGGGACAGGGCCCGAGCAGTACTTC. The rearrangement uses TRBV7-9 and TRBJ2-7; 9 bases fit TRBD1. J was trimmed by 6 bases and V by 5 bases; bases with no gene match: 8. CDR3 length: 14 residues. Germline V gene sequence: CDR1 SEHNR, CDR2 FQNEAQ (reference sequence).